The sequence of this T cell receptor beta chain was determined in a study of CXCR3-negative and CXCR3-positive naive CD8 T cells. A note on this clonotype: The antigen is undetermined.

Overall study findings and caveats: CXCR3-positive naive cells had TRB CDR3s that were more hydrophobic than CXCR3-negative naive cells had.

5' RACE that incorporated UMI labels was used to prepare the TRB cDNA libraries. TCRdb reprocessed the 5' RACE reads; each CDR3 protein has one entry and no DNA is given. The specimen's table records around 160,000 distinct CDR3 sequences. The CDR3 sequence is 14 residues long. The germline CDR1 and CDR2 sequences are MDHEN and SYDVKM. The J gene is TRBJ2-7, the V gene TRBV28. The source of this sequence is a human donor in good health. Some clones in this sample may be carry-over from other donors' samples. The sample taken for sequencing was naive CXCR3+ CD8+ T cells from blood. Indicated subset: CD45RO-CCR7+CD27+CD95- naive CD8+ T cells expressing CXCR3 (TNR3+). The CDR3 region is CASGTRSGTYEQYF.